Below, one T cell receptor (beta chain) is given with its context. In its sample, this clone was seen once. The antigen it recognizes is unknown. No base quality information exists; no much larger clone differs at one position. This sample is drawn from a study of CD8+ T cells in alopecia areata (dated by TCRdb to the late 2010s). Notes on the research overall: The treated patients, all with moderate-to-severe alopecia areata, were enrolled in an open-label pilot trial of oral tofacitinib given at 5 to 10 mg twice daily. In both human patients and the C3H/HeJ mouse model, the study applied high-throughput TCRbeta sequencing to look at T cell clonal expansion in alopecia areata. In treated patients, disease severity was measured using the SALT score, which gives the percentage of scalp surface area affected. Biopsies were taken from tofacitinib-treated patients at baseline and again at 4 and 24 weeks into treatment, and several of those patients also had a later scalp biopsy. RNA was extracted with the PAXgene miRNA kit for fixed scalp, the miRNeasy kit for PBMCs, and the RNeasy kit for mouse skin. In humans, TCRbeta sequencing was performed on scalp tissue and on sorted CD4+ and CD8+ peripheral blood T cells from healthy controls and from patients with patchy or totalis/universalis alopecia areata. TCRbeta CDR3 regions were amplified by immunoSEQ multiplex PCR with 35 Vbeta forward and 13 Jbeta reverse primers. Scalp clonality was compared across normal scalp (n=4), patchy alopecia areata scalp (n=8), and alopecia totalis/universalis scalp (n=8). Tofacitinib was given for 6 to 18 months, followed by 6 months of follow-up off drug to assess delayed response and recurrence. Overall study outcomes, separate from this receptor: Compared with normal scalp, lesional scalp had higher clonality and more expanded CD8+ clones, particularly in alopecia totalis/universalis, a pattern that suggests antigenic drive. Unlike mouse skin, where gammadelta T cells dominate, normal human skin contains resident alphabeta T cells that get sequenced too, which complicates analysis of the scalp TCR repertoire. TCR sequences shared between patients were less clear than in mice, possibly partly because of HLA diversity in the patient population. Tofacitinib significantly decreased scalp clonality and the number of expanded CD8+ clones among the top 100 scalp clones. Because the treated cohort was small and had only one nonresponder, larger studies are needed to examine links between baseline CD8+ expansion and response. During tofacitinib treatment, many expanded lesional clones stuck around in both scalp and blood, and this persistence may partly explain why relapse happens after treatment is stopped.

The library came from the immunoSEQ multiplex PCR assay. RNA was extracted from all samples and reverse transcribed into cDNA, which served as template for TCR sequencing. First-strand cDNA was synthesized using SuperScript III with a 2:1 mix of oligo-dT and random hexamers. A synthetic immune receptor repertoire was used to gauge amplification bias, and whatever bias remained was removed computationally. The source study handled its data this way. Raw reads were preprocessed for error removal, and CDR3 was defined according to IMGT conventions as running from the conserved cysteine to phenylalanine. To get clonality, Shannon entropy was normalized by log2 of the number of productive unique TCRs and the result was subtracted from 1. Scalp TCRbeta sequences were cross-referenced with sorted blood CD4 and CD8 repertoires so that the CD4 or CD8 identity of scalp clones could be inferred. The table comes from immuneACCESS by way of TCRdb, which keeps in-frame sequences with V and J called. Part of the clones is missing from these tables; in studies checked, under half for an unresolved V gene and the rest for unknown reasons. V and J calls and clone size are those listed in that table; D and trimming were worked out from the DNA. A total of under 200,000 clones appear in this sample, 60% to 75% of them only once. Of the sample, 12% to 15% is held by the ten largest clones.

Per the publication, the time point label means: 20 to 30 weeks on oral tofacitinib. The sample's treatment or condition, from its label and the paper: oral pan-JAK inhibitor, 5-10 mg twice daily. Peripheral blood and lesional scalp punch biopsies were obtained from patients with alopecia areata. PBMCs were isolated by density centrifugation and stained for CD3, CD4 and CD8, after which CD4+ and CD8+ T cells were sorted on a FACSAria. Sequencing used CD4+ T cells sorted from blood, obtained at week 24, from a patient treated with tofacitinib. The sequence was obtained from a human donor with alopecia areata.

The DNA sequence is given as TGTGCCAGCAGTTATCTCTCGTGGTATGGCTACACCTTC. Translation gives CASSYLSWYGYTF. Recombination connected TRBV6-5 to TRBJ1-2; a confident D gene designation cannot be given. Looking up the germline V gene yields CDR1 MNHEY and CDR2 SVGAGI. V is reduced by 3 bases and J by 5 bases, leaving a spacing of 10 bases between them. The CDR3 runs 13 residues from the cysteine to the phenylalanine. Only the CDR3 DNA stays, 39 bases, in frame from base 1.